Below, 27 T cell receptor beta chains from the same sample are listed, as sequenced in a study of blood T cell repertoires in COVID-19. Only in-frame clones appear in the TCRdb table, and some are missing; sequencing was by immunoSEQ multiplex PCR. This sample has roughly 200,000 clones, with more than 75% found just once. The sample taken for sequencing was PBMCs or T cells enriched from blood (not recorded which). These receptors all come from a man in his forties or fifties with acute COVID-19.

This clone was counted a single time. The V gene is TRBV7-6, the J gene TRBJ2-2, with 8 bases that match TRBD1. Trimming removed 5 bases from V and 7 bases from J; junction bases left unmatched: 15. The CDR3 is 17 residues long. Germline CDR1 is SGHVS and CDR2 is FNYEAQ. The CDR3 sequence is CASSPRPDQDRGGELFF. Written as DNA, the CDR3 is TGTGCCAGCAGCCCGAGACCGGACCAAGACAGGGGCGGGGAGCTGTTTTTT.

V usage is TRBV6-5 and J usage is TRBJ2-5; possible D gene TRBD2, 6 bases. Trimming took 6 bases from V and 7 from J, leaving 15 bases between them. The CDR3 contains 13 residues. CDR1 and CDR2 from the germline V gene are MNHEY and SVGAGI. CDR3 region: CASRAEGTVTQYF. The DNA for the CDR3 is TGTGCCAGCAGGGCGGAGGGTACGGTGACCCAGTACTTC.

J is TRBJ2-1 and V is TRBV14; perhaps TRBD2 as D (6 bases). The CDR3 consists of 15 residues. V dropped 8 bases and J dropped 3 bases, with 17 bases sitting between them. Germline V gene sequence: CDR1 SGHDN, CDR2 FVKESK. CDR3: CASSGAGTYYNEQFF. In DNA, the CDR3 is TGTGCCAGCTCCGGAGCCGGGACTTACTACAATGAGCAGTTCTTC.

The chain carries TRBV6-6 and TRBJ1-2; D is undetermined. The V and J ends lost 5 bases and 4 bases respectively, with 8 bases between them. The CDR3 consists of 12 residues. Per germline, CDR1 MNHNY and CDR2 SVGAGI (reference sequence). The CDR3 bases are TGTGCCAGCAGTGGGGAGTCCTATGGCTACACCTTC. It specifies CASSGESYGYTF.

The V and J genes are TRBV5-1 and TRBJ1-2; no clear D gene. V lost 4 bases and J 4 bases, leaving 20 bases between the germline ends. CDR3 length: 16 residues. Looked up from germline, CDR1 is SGHRS and CDR2 is YFSETQ. The CDR3 sequence is CASSPRAAPEGYGYTF. The CDR3 nucleotides read TGCGCCAGCAGCCCTAGGGCCGCGCCAGAGGGCTATGGCTACACCTTC.

The rearrangement links TRBV29-1 to TRBJ1-5, with 7 bases identical to TRBD1. V was pared by 7 bases and J by 2 bases, with 2 bases of the junction left unmatched. The CDR3 covers 12 residues. Germline V CDR1 and CDR2: SQVTM, ANQGSEA. CDR3: CSAGTGNQPQHF. CDR3 nucleotides: TGCAGCGCCGGGACAGGCAATCAGCCCCAGCATTTT.

J is TRBJ2-1 and V is TRBV3-1 (or the pseudogene TRBV3-2); D not resolved. Per the germline V gene, CDR1 is LGHDT and CDR2 is YNNKEL (reference sequence). Trimming took 3 bases from V and 6 from J, leaving 3 bases between them. The CDR3 covers 11 residues. DNA for the CDR3: TGTGCCAGCAGCCACATCAATGAGCAGTTCTTC. Amino acid sequence: CASSHINEQFF.

This chain connects TRBV24-1 to TRBJ2-5; the match to TRBD2 covers 13 bases. The CDR3 covers 18 residues. Trimming took 3 bases from V and 6 from J; bases not matched to a gene: 12. Germline V gene lookup returns CDR1 KGHDR and CDR2 SFDVKD. The CDR3, as DNA: TGTGCCACCAGTGATACGCGGAGACTAGCGGGGGGCAGGCAGACCCAGTACTTC. It is translated as CATSDTRRLAGGRQTQYF.

In this sample, this clone turned up a few times. V and J are TRBV5-1 and TRBJ1-4; perhaps TRBD1 as D (5 bases). The CDR3 extends over 15 amino acids. Germline V gives CDR1 SGHRS, CDR2 YFSETQ. V lost 4 bases to trimming and J lost 7 bases, with 17 bases between them. As DNA, the CDR3 is TGCGCCAGCAGCCCGGAGGGGTTACTCGCTGAAAAACTGTTTTTT. This encodes CASSPEGLLAEKLFF.

This rearrangement joins TRBV4-2 to TRBJ1-3; tentatively, D is TRBD1 (5 bases). The CDR3 runs to 15 residues. The germline gives CDR1 LGHNA, CDR2 YNFKEQ. Trimming cost V 3 bases and J 4 bases, with 13 bases left between them. CDR3 nucleotides: TGTGCCAGCAGCCAGCAGGGTTTTGGGGGAAACACCATATATTTT. Amino acid sequence: CASSQQGFGGNTIYF.

This clone occurred once. This chain uses TRBV4-2 with TRBJ2-3; 9 bases map to TRBD2. V was clipped by 4 bases and J by 4 bases; unmatched bases: 12. The V gene's germline CDR1 is LGHNA and CDR2 YNFKEQ. This CDR3 is 17 amino acids long. CDR3 region: CASSPAVLVAGADTQYF. CDR3 nucleotide sequence: TGTGCCAGCAGCCCCGCAGTCCTGGTAGCGGGAGCAGATACGCAGTATTTT.

This chain joins TRBV11-2 and TRBJ2-1; no clear D gene. Germline V CDR1 and CDR2: SGHAT, FQNNGV. This CDR3 is built from 13 residues. V lost 1 base and J lost 3, with 4 bases in between. The CDR3 region has the DNA TGTGCCAGCAGCTTAGGAGACTACAATGAGCAGTTCTTC. Encoded protein: CASSLGDYNEQFF. Complete variable domain (other parts from reference TRBV11-2 and TRBJ2-1): EAGVAQSPRYKIIEKRQSVAFWCNPISGHATLYWYQQILGQGPKLLIQFQNNGVVDDSQLPKDRFSAERLKGVDSTLKIQPAKLEDSAVYLCASSLGDYNEQFFGPGTRLTVL.

The rearrangement links TRBV24-1 to TRBJ2-3; 10 nucleotides line up with TRBD2. CDR3 length: 18 residues. Germline V gene data show CDR1 as KGHDR and CDR2 as SFDVKD. The V and J ends lost 2 bases and 1 base, in that order; junction bases with no gene match: 8. The CDR3 nucleotides are TGTGCCACCAGTGATTCCAAGACTAGCGGGCACCGCACAGATACGCAGTATTTT. Translated, it gives CATSDSKTSGHRTDTQYF.

The table lists this clone with a count of one. The J gene is TRBJ2-5, the V gene TRBV25-1; D possibly corresponds to TRBD1 (6 bases). V was trimmed by 6 bases and J by 4 bases, leaving 15 bases between them. Germline-derived CDR1 and CDR2 are MGHDK and SYGVNS. The CDR3 has 14 amino acids. The CDR3 loop is CASRVTGTGETQYF. DNA for the CDR3: TGTGCCAGCAGGGTTACAGGGACCGGAGAGACCCAGTACTTC.

The genes are TRBV11-2 and TRBJ2-3; 7 bases fit TRBD1. The junction had 6 bases not matched to a gene; V was cut back by 3 bases and J by 3 bases. Germline CDR1 SGHAT, CDR2 FQNNGV. This CDR3 has 15 amino acids. In nucleotides, the CDR3 is TGTGCCAGCAGCTTCAGACAGGGATCTACAGATACGCAGTATTTT. This gives the protein CASSFRQGSTDTQYF.

V and J are TRBV12-3 or TRBV12-4 and TRBJ1-5; no firm D call. The CDR3 runs 12 residues. V was clipped by 5 bases and J by 5 bases, with 7 bases between them. CDR3 residues: CASSPPDQPQHF. The CDR3 coding sequence is TGTGCCAGCAGTCCGCCGGATCAGCCCCAGCATTTT.

V gene TRBV10-3 combines with J gene TRBJ2-3, with D tentatively TRBD1 (6 bases). Trimming removed 4 bases from V and 0 bases from J, with 8 bases in between. The CDR3 spans 14 residues. CDR1 and CDR2 (germline): ENHRY, SYGVKD. DNA of the CDR3: TGTGCCATCAGTGGACAGGAGAGCACAGATACGCAGTATTTT. Amino acids: CAISGQESTDTQYF.

The chain employs TRBV9 and TRBJ1-3; 8 positions match TRBD1. This CDR3 contains 14 residues. The ends lost 4 bases at V and 4 bases at J; junction bases unmatched: 4. Germline assignment: CDR1 SGDLS and CDR2 YYNGEE. The CDR3 sequence: CASSPTGVGNTIYF. In DNA, the CDR3 is TGTGCCAGCAGCCCGACAGGGGTAGGAAACACCATATATTTT.

Only one count was recorded for this clone. The rearrangement links TRBV28 to TRBJ2-2; 7 positions match TRBD1. This CDR3 has 12 amino acids. V dropped 7 bases and J dropped 7; count of bases not matched to a gene: 3. Germline CDR1 reads MDHEN; CDR2 reads SYDVKM. DNA of the CDR3: TGTGCCAGCACCCAGGGGGTCGGGGAGCTGTTTTTT. Protein product: CASTQGVGELFF. Filled out from reference TRBV28 and TRBJ2-2, the complete variable domain reads DVKVTQSSRYLVKRTGEKVFLECVQDMDHENMFWYRQDPGLGLRLIYFSYDVKMKEKGDIPEGYSVSREKKERFSLILESASTNQTSMYLCASTQGVGELFFGEGSRLTVL.

V and J are TRBV11-3 and TRBJ2-5; D gene unclear. V was shortened by 2 bases and J by 2 bases, with 6 bases between the two germline ends. The CDR3 runs 13 residues. The germline gives CDR1 SGHNT, CDR2 YENEEA. This chain's CDR3 is CASSLTVQETQYF. CDR3 coding DNA: TGTGCCAGCAGCTTAACGGTACAAGAGACCCAGTACTTC.

DNA for the CDR3: TGTGCCAGCAGTCGGACAGGGTATGGCTACACCTTC. Protein: CASSRTGYGYTF. The genes are TRBV28 and TRBJ1-2; 8 bases map to TRBD1. V lost 5 bases and J lost 5; bases outside the gene matches: 1. This CDR3 contains 12 residues. CDR1 and CDR2 from the germline V gene are MDHEN and SYDVKM.

This clone came up a few times. This CDR3 is CASSFSLRGNTIYF. CDR3 DNA: TGTGCCAGCAGTTTCTCACTTCGTGGAAACACCATATATTTT. V usage is TRBV28 and J usage is TRBJ1-3, with D hard to call. Trimming shortened V by 3 bases and J by 3 bases, and 9 bases separated the two germline ends. The CDR3 sequence is 14 residues long. Germline V gene lookup returns CDR1 MDHEN and CDR2 SYDVKM.

The rearrangement links TRBV27 to TRBJ2-1; 7 positions match TRBD2. CDR1 is MNHEY and CDR2 is SMNVEV in the germline V gene (reference sequence). This CDR3 comprises 17 residues. V lost 0 bases, J lost 2 bases, and 7 bases stayed unmatched. In DNA form, the CDR3 reads TGTGCCAGCAGTTTATCGGTGCGGGGGAGGACCTACAATGAGCAGTTCTTC. Residues: CASSLSVRGRTYNEQFF.

This sequence joins TRBV29-1 and TRBJ2-3, with TRBD2 identical over 9 bases. Trimming cost V 7 bases and J 4 bases; bases outside gene matches: 3. The CDR3 has 12 residues. CDR1 and CDR2 (germline): SQVTM, ANQGSEA. The CDR3 DNA reads as TGCAGCGGCGGGGGGGGCTCAGATACGCAGTATTTT. It yields the protein CSGGGGSDTQYF.

This chain links TRBV2 with TRBJ2-5; the match to TRBD2 covers 7 bases. V gave up 6 bases and J gave up 9 bases; unmatched junction bases: 7. CDR1 is SNHLY and CDR2 is FYNNEI in the germline V gene. This CDR3 spans 12 amino acids. The CDR3 bases are TGTGCCAGCAGAACCGGGACTACCGCCCAGTACTTC. Protein: CASRTGTTAQYF.

The rearrangement joins TRBV29-1 to TRBJ1-1; TRBD1 might be the D (6 bases). CDR1 is SQVTM and CDR2 is ANQGSEA in the germline V gene. V lost 8 bases, J lost 7 bases, and 17 bases lay in between. This CDR3 has 12 residues. Here the CDR3 DNA reads TGCAGCCCCTCAGGGGCTTACGATGAAGCTTTCTTT. It codes for CSPSGAYDEAFF.

This chain links TRBV20-1 with TRBJ2-5; 9 nucleotides match TRBD2. CDR1 DFQATT and CDR2 SNEGSKA come from the germline V gene (reference sequence). The CDR3 loop spans 11 amino acids. The CDR3 sequence: CASGILRTQYF. The CDR3 DNA follows: TGCGCTAGCGGGATCCTTAGGACCCAGTACTTC.